The entry below gives a single T cell receptor (beta chain) sequence along with its context. This specimen comes from a study of technical replicates of blood from four donors. The CDR3 loop spans 13 amino acids. Trimming at V came to 5 bases and at J to 6 bases, leaving 8 bases not matched to a gene. Germline V lookup: CDR1 SGHRS, CDR2 YFSETQ. Repertoires were generated with immunoSEQ multiplex PCR, while TCRdb's copy carries only in-frame clones and drops some. The sample consists of about 62,000 clones, around 87% of them appearing once. The gene calls are TRBV5-1 and TRBJ2-7; the match to TRBD2 covers 7 bases. The sample was PBMCs. The TCR sequence derives from a human donor in good health. Some clones in this sample may be carry-over from other donors' samples. Here the CDR3 reads CASRPAGSGEQYF. In nucleotides, the CDR3 is TGCGCCAGCAGACCAGCGGGGTCAGGCGAGCAGTACTTC.